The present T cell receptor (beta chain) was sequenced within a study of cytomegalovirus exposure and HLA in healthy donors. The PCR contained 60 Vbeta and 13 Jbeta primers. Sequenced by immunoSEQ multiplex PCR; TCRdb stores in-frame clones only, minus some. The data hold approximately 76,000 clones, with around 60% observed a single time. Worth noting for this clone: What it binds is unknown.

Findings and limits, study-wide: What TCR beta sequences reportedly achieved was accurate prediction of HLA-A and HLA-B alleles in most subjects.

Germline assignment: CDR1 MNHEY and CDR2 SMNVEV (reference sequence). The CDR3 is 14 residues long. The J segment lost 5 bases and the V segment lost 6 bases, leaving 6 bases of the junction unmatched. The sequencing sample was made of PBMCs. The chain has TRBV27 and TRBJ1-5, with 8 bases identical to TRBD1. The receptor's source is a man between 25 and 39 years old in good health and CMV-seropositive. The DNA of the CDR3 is TGTGCCAGCAGACCTACAGGGGGTCATCAGCCCCAGCATTTT. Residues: CASRPTGGHQPQHF.